Listed below are T cell receptor beta chains from one sample, sequenced in a study of blood T cell repertoires in COVID-19. TCRdb keeps only in-frame clones here, not all; method: immunoSEQ multiplex PCR. The table has 250,000 or so clones, approximately 89% seen once. Source material: peripheral blood. These receptors were obtained from a man aged 35 to 55 with active or convalescent COVID-19. The CDR3 runs from the conserved cysteine through the conserved F or W. Each record gives: V gene, J gene, clone size, D gene, CDR3 DNA, CDR3 protein. The D gene is left open where the match is weak. Not all rows give a size; the values are once, few, many and, for expanded clones, a class.

v_gene: TRBV19; j_gene: TRBJ1-2; abundance: NA; d_gene: NA; CDR3nt: TGTGCCAGTAGTACTGGGGCAGGGTACGGCTATGGCTACACCTTC; CDR3aa: CASSTGAGYGYGYTF
v_gene: TRBV7-7; j_gene: TRBJ2-7; abundance: NA; d_gene: NA; CDR3nt: TGTGCCAGCAGCTTCCAGGCTGAGCAGTACTTC; CDR3aa: CASSFQAEQYF
v_gene: TRBV11-2; j_gene: TRBJ2-2; abundance: NA; d_gene: TRBD2; CDR3nt: TGTGCCAGCAGCTTAAATACGGGGAGGGCCACCGGGGAGCTGTTTTTT; CDR3aa: CASSLNTGRATGELFF
v_gene: TRBV7-7; j_gene: TRBJ2-5; abundance: NA; d_gene: TRBD1; CDR3nt: TGTGCCAGCAGCGGGGGGAGGGGACAGGGAGAGACCCAGTACTTC; CDR3aa: CASSGGRGQGETQYF
v_gene: TRBV9; j_gene: TRBJ2-7; abundance: NA; d_gene: TRBD1; CDR3nt: TGTGCCAGCAGCGTAGCCGGGACAGGGGCATCCGAGCAGTACTTC; CDR3aa: CASSVAGTGASEQYF
v_gene: TRBV19; j_gene: TRBJ2-1; abundance: NA; d_gene: NA; CDR3nt: TGTGCCAGTAGTATGGCCGGGGGAAAAGTCTATGAGCAGTTCTTC; CDR3aa: CASSMAGGKVYEQFF
v_gene: TRBV28; j_gene: TRBJ2-7; abundance: NA; d_gene: NA; CDR3nt: TGTGCCAGCAGTTTATGGGGTCAGGGTGGCGAGCAGTACTTC; CDR3aa: CASSLWGQGGEQYF
v_gene: TRBV9; j_gene: TRBJ2-1; abundance: NA; d_gene: NA; CDR3nt: TGTGCCAGCAGCGCCTTCGGGGGAGCTTACAATGAGCAGTTCTTC; CDR3aa: CASSAFGGAYNEQFF
v_gene: TRBV19; j_gene: TRBJ1-2; abundance: NA; d_gene: TRBD1; CDR3nt: TGTGCCAGTAGTACCTCAGGGGGCGCCGGCTATGGCTACACCTTC; CDR3aa: CASSTSGGAGYGYTF
v_gene: TRBV5-1; j_gene: TRBJ2-7; abundance: once; d_gene: TRBD1; CDR3nt: TGCGCCAGCAGCAAACCGGGACAGGGATACTACGAGCAGTACTTC; CDR3aa: CASSKPGQGYYEQYF
v_gene: TRBV5-6; j_gene: TRBJ1-2; abundance: NA; d_gene: NA; CDR3nt: TGTGCCAGCCGATCCAGCGGGGGTGGACGTTGGGGCTACACCTTC; CDR3aa: CASRSSGGGRWGYTF
v_gene: TRBV12-3/TRBV12-4; j_gene: TRBJ2-4; abundance: few; d_gene: NA; CDR3nt: TGTGCCAGCAGTTTAGCGGCTAGCGCCCAGTACTTC; CDR3aa: CASSLAASAQYF
v_gene: TRBV27; j_gene: TRBJ1-2; abundance: NA; d_gene: NA; CDR3nt: TGTGCCAGCAGTTTTTCCGAGGCCTATGGCTACACCTTC; CDR3aa: CASSFSEAYGYTF
v_gene: TRBV15; j_gene: TRBJ2-1; abundance: NA; d_gene: TRBD1; CDR3nt: TGTGCCACCAGCCGGGACAGGGGGAGTTACAATGAGCAGTTCTTC; CDR3aa: CATSRDRGSYNEQFF
v_gene: TRBV9; j_gene: TRBJ1-3; abundance: NA; d_gene: NA; CDR3nt: TGTGCCAGCAGTGACAGGCACTCTGGAAACACCATATATTTT; CDR3aa: CASSDRHSGNTIYF
v_gene: TRBV19; j_gene: TRBJ1-3; abundance: NA; d_gene: TRBD1; CDR3nt: TGTGCCAGTAGTGAACAGGGGGCTGGAAACACCATATATTTT; CDR3aa: CASSEQGAGNTIYF
v_gene: TRBV6-5; j_gene: TRBJ2-3; abundance: NA; d_gene: NA; CDR3nt: TGTGCCACCATGTCTACTCTAGGATACACAGATACGCAGTATTTT; CDR3aa: CATMSTLGYTDTQYF
v_gene: TRBV19; j_gene: TRBJ2-7; abundance: NA; d_gene: TRBD1; CDR3nt: TGTGCCAGTAGTTTCTCCTGGGACAGGAGATACGAGCAGTACTTC; CDR3aa: CASSFSWDRRYEQYF
v_gene: TRBV5-1; j_gene: TRBJ2-1; abundance: NA; d_gene: TRBD1; CDR3nt: TGCGCCAGCATCTCTGGGCCAGGGGGCGGCAATGAGCAGTTCTTC; CDR3aa: CASISGPGGGNEQFF
v_gene: TRBV19; j_gene: TRBJ1-5; abundance: NA; d_gene: NA; CDR3nt: TGTGCCAGTAGAAATGACTCTCGCTATAGCAATCAGCCCCAGCATTTT; CDR3aa: CASRNDSRYSNQPQHF
v_gene: TRBV3-1/TRBV3-2; j_gene: TRBJ1-2; abundance: NA; d_gene: TRBD1; CDR3nt: TGTGCCAGCAGTCCCCTAACCGGGACAGGATATGGCTACACCTTC; CDR3aa: CASSPLTGTGYGYTF
v_gene: TRBV7-6; j_gene: TRBJ2-6; abundance: NA; d_gene: TRBD1; CDR3nt: TGTGCCAGCAGCGGGGACAGGGGCGCTGGGGCCAACGTCCTGACTTTC; CDR3aa: CASSGDRGAGANVLTF
v_gene: TRBV4-1; j_gene: TRBJ1-2; abundance: NA; d_gene: NA; CDR3nt: TGCGCCAGCAGCCAATCAGACGGAGGTTATGGCTACACCTTC; CDR3aa: CASSQSDGGYGYTF
v_gene: TRBV14; j_gene: TRBJ1-6; abundance: once; d_gene: TRBD1; CDR3nt: TGTGCCAGCAGCCAAAAGATGTGGGACAGCCAAAATTCGGGCCTCCACTTT; CDR3aa: CASSQKMWDSQNSGLHF
v_gene: TRBV4-1; j_gene: TRBJ1-2; abundance: NA; d_gene: TRBD1; CDR3nt: TGCGCCAGCAGCCTCGACAGGGGGAGGAATCCCTATGGCTACACCTTC; CDR3aa: CASSLDRGRNPYGYTF
v_gene: TRBV15; j_gene: TRBJ2-3; abundance: NA; d_gene: TRBD1; CDR3nt: TGTGCCACCAGCAGAGGTCTCCGCAGGGGGCTGACAGATACGCAGTATTTT; CDR3aa: CATSRGLRRGLTDTQYF
v_gene: TRBV7-6; j_gene: TRBJ1-5; abundance: NA; d_gene: NA; CDR3nt: TGTGCCAGCAGCTTAAGTTCGCAGAGCAATCAGCCCCAGCATTTT; CDR3aa: CASSLSSQSNQPQHF
v_gene: TRBV5-1; j_gene: TRBJ1-6; abundance: NA; d_gene: NA; CDR3nt: TGCGCCAGCAGCACCGGACAGCGGCCCAATTCACCCCTCCACTTT; CDR3aa: CASSTGQRPNSPLHF
v_gene: TRBV11-2; j_gene: TRBJ1-4; abundance: NA; d_gene: NA; CDR3nt: TGTGCCAGCAGGACAGGACACATTAATGAAAAACTGTTTTTT; CDR3aa: CASRTGHINEKLFF
v_gene: TRBV7-2; j_gene: TRBJ2-3; abundance: NA; d_gene: NA; CDR3nt: TGTGCCAGCAGCTCCCCCCTCGGGCTTAGGGAGGATACGCAGTATTTT; CDR3aa: CASSSPLGLREDTQYF
v_gene: TRBV3-1/TRBV3-2; j_gene: TRBJ2-1; abundance: NA; d_gene: TRBD1; CDR3nt: TGTGCCAGCAGCCAAGCTGGGCACACAGGGGGTGAGCAGTTCTTC; CDR3aa: CASSQAGHTGGEQFF
v_gene: TRBV13; j_gene: TRBJ1-1; abundance: NA; d_gene: TRBD1; CDR3nt: TGTGCCAGCAGCATCGGACAGGGGGCTCTGAACACTGAAGCTTTCTTT; CDR3aa: CASSIGQGALNTEAFF
v_gene: TRBV6-1; j_gene: TRBJ2-3; abundance: NA; d_gene: TRBD2; CDR3nt: TGTGCCAGCAGTGAAGTACTAGCGCGGAGCACAGATACGCAGTATTTT; CDR3aa: CASSEVLARSTDTQYF
v_gene: TRBV7-9; j_gene: TRBJ2-3; abundance: NA; d_gene: NA; CDR3nt: TGTGCCAGCAGCAATAGCGGGCGGGGGCCGACAGATACGCAGTATTTT; CDR3aa: CASSNSGRGPTDTQYF
v_gene: TRBV28; j_gene: TRBJ1-2; abundance: NA; d_gene: NA; CDR3nt: TGTGCCAGCAATACAGGGACGGGCTATGGCTACACCTTC; CDR3aa: CASNTGTGYGYTF
v_gene: TRBV7-9; j_gene: TRBJ2-5; abundance: NA; d_gene: TRBD2; CDR3nt: TGTGCCAGCAGCTTAGGGGGAGGGCCCTCGGAGACCCAGTACTTC; CDR3aa: CASSLGGGPSETQYF
v_gene: TRBV12-3/TRBV12-4; j_gene: TRBJ1-2; abundance: NA; d_gene: TRBD1; CDR3nt: TGTGCCAGCAGTTTAGGACAGGGCTATGGCTACACCTTC; CDR3aa: CASSLGQGYGYTF
v_gene: TRBV5-1; j_gene: TRBJ2-7; abundance: few; d_gene: TRBD1; CDR3nt: TGCGCCAGCAGCAACCCGGGACAGGGGGATTACGAGCAGTACTTC; CDR3aa: CASSNPGQGDYEQYF
v_gene: TRBV11-3; j_gene: TRBJ1-4; abundance: NA; d_gene: TRBD1; CDR3nt: TGTGCCAGCAGCTTGGGACAGGGATTTTATGAAAAACTGTTTTTT; CDR3aa: CASSLGQGFYEKLFF
v_gene: TRBV19; j_gene: TRBJ2-6; abundance: NA; d_gene: NA; CDR3nt: TGTGCCAGTAGTGCCAGGGTTAGATCCGGGGCCAACGTCCTGACTTTC; CDR3aa: CASSARVRSGANVLTF
v_gene: TRBV27; j_gene: TRBJ2-1; abundance: NA; d_gene: TRBD2; CDR3nt: TGTGCCAGCAGTATGACTAGCGCAAGTTCCTACAATGAGCAGTTCTTC; CDR3aa: CASSMTSASSYNEQFF
v_gene: TRBV30; j_gene: TRBJ1-2; abundance: few; d_gene: NA; CDR3nt: TGTGCCTGGACAGGGGATGAGTATGGCTACACCTTC; CDR3aa: CAWTGDEYGYTF
v_gene: TRBV28; j_gene: TRBJ1-6; abundance: NA; d_gene: NA; CDR3nt: TGTGCCAGCAGTTCTAGCATAGCCCTCCACTTT; CDR3aa: CASSSSIALHF
v_gene: TRBV27; j_gene: TRBJ2-2; abundance: NA; d_gene: NA; CDR3nt: TGTGCCAGCACCCTGGGGGGACGGTTCGAACCCGGGGAGCTGTTTTTT; CDR3aa: CASTLGGRFEPGELFF
v_gene: TRBV5-1; j_gene: TRBJ2-3; abundance: NA; d_gene: NA; CDR3nt: TGCGCCAGCAGCTATCTGGCAGGGAGCACAGATACGCAGTATTTT; CDR3aa: CASSYLAGSTDTQYF
v_gene: TRBV24-1; j_gene: TRBJ2-5; abundance: NA; d_gene: TRBD1; CDR3nt: TGTGCCACCAGTGATTTAAGCAGGGGGCAAGAGACCCAGTACTTC; CDR3aa: CATSDLSRGQETQYF
v_gene: TRBV30; j_gene: TRBJ1-4; abundance: NA; d_gene: TRBD1; CDR3nt: TGTGCCTGGAGTGTCGGGACAGGGGTTGAAAAACTGTTTTTT; CDR3aa: CAWSVGTGVEKLFF
v_gene: TRBV5-1; j_gene: TRBJ2-1; abundance: NA; d_gene: NA; CDR3nt: TGCGCCAGCAGCTTGGGGGCCAGGAATGAGCAGTTCTTC; CDR3aa: CASSLGARNEQFF
v_gene: TRBV3-1/TRBV3-2; j_gene: TRBJ2-1; abundance: few; d_gene: TRBD2; CDR3nt: TGTGCCAGCAGCCACAGGACTAGACACTCCGAGCAGTTCTTC; CDR3aa: CASSHRTRHSEQFF
v_gene: TRBV3-1/TRBV3-2; j_gene: TRBJ2-7; abundance: once; d_gene: TRBD2; CDR3nt: TGTGCCAGCAGCCGAGGGACTACTTCTTCCTACGAGCAGTACTTC; CDR3aa: CASSRGTTSSYEQYF
v_gene: TRBV6-5; j_gene: TRBJ2-7; abundance: NA; d_gene: TRBD1; CDR3nt: TGTGCCACCGCTGTGGGACAGACTCCCTCCTACGAGCAGTACTTC; CDR3aa: CATAVGQTPSYEQYF
v_gene: TRBV6-5; j_gene: TRBJ1-5; abundance: once; d_gene: NA; CDR3nt: TGTGCCAGCAAACGGGGGGGGCGAGGTCAGCCCCAGCATTTT; CDR3aa: CASKRGGRGQPQHF